This entry concerns a single TCR beta chain. Its antigen is unknown. The repertoire was sequenced with immunoSEQ multiplex PCR; TCRdb's copy has only in-frame clones and lacks some. Found here are over 100,000 clones, 95% of them singletons; the top ten hold over 2.5%. V shed 2 bases, J shed 5 bases, and the junction held 18 bases outside the gene matches. The CDR3 has 18 amino acids. Germline CDR1 and CDR2: SGHDT and YYEEEE. This sample was taken from a study of graft-versus-host responses after intestinal transplantation. Study background: Every transplant recipient was induced with anti-thymocyte globulin, then maintained on tacrolimus and steroids for roughly 3 years.

Study observations and caveats: High graft-versus-host to host-versus-graft clonal ratios were seen in allografts of patients with graft-donor T cell macrochimerism. GvH clones detected in recipient marrow included some appearing first in ileum or blood. After transplant, early declines in HvG clones were associated with peak levels of circulating GvH clones.

This receptor was obtained from a human donor who received an intestinal transplant. This specimen was unstimulated CD8+ T cells sorted from spleen or lymph node cells, taken before intestinal transplant. The chain uses TRBV5-6 and TRBJ1-1; 7 positions match TRBD1. In DNA, the CDR3 is TGTGCCAGCAGCTTCGTAGTAGGACAGGTGCCCGGGGGGACTGAAGCTTTCTTT. This codes for CASSFVVGQVPGGTEAFF.